The 30 T cell receptor beta chains given below trace back to one sample, sequenced in a study of control samples from healthy donors and cancer patients. Clones were read by immunoSEQ multiplex PCR, and TCRdb kept only the in-frame ones, dropping some. The table lists some 140,000 clones, approximately 86% of them singletons, with roughly 8.7% in the top ten. The sample consisted of blood. These receptors came from a woman in her thirties in good health.

V gene TRBV29-1 combines with J gene TRBJ1-2; no reliable D call. V was cut by 1 base and J by 6 bases, with 3 bases left in between. This CDR3 has 10 amino acids. Germline V gene lookup returns CDR1 SQVTM and CDR2 ANQGSEA. The CDR3 reads CSVEGNGYTF. CDR3 sequence (DNA): TGCAGCGTTGAAGGTAATGGCTACACCTTC.

The chain recombines TRBV18 with TRBJ2-4; 9 bases are a match to TRBD1. The ends lost 4 bases at V and 3 bases at J; junction bases unmatched: 4. CDR3 size: 15 residues. Per the germline V gene, CDR1 is KGHSH and CDR2 is LQKENI. The DNA for the CDR3 is TGTGCCAGCTCACTGGGACAGGGAATCAAAAACATTCAGTACTTC. This sequence encodes CASSLGQGIKNIQYF.

The rearrangement uses TRBV19 and TRBJ2-7; D possibly corresponds to TRBD1 (6 bases). The CDR3 totals 14 residues. V shed 9 bases and J shed 6 bases, with 21 bases lying between them. Germline V gene lookup returns CDR1 LNHDA and CDR2 SQIVND (reference sequence). CDR3 region: CARIPPRGRCEQYF. CDR3 sequence (DNA): TGTGCCAGAATCCCCCCCAGGGGACGGTGCGAGCAGTACTTC.

This clone was seen a handful of times. This chain connects TRBV3-1 (or the pseudogene TRBV3-2) to TRBJ1-4; D perhaps matches TRBD1 (5 bases). The length of the CDR3 is 14 residues. Germline-derived CDR1 and CDR2 are LGHDT and YNNKEL (reference sequence). Deletions cut 3 bases from V and 4 bases from J, with 9 bases between. The CDR3 spells CASSHGQGNEKLFF. The CDR3 DNA follows: TGTGCCAGCAGCCACGGGCAGGGTAATGAAAAACTGTTTTTT.

The chain links TRBV6-5 to TRBJ2-7, with 7 nucleotides matching TRBD1. Germline V lookup: CDR1 MNHEY, CDR2 SVGAGI. The CDR3 covers 14 residues. V lost 6 bases to trimming and J lost 1 base; unmatched junction nucleotides: 6. CDR3 in DNA: TGTGCCAGCAGAATCAGACAGGGTTCCTACGAGCAGTACTTC. It encodes CASRIRQGSYEQYF.

Written as DNA, the CDR3 is TGTGCCAGCAGCGACTCCCTAATCCCCTACGAGCAGTACTTC. Amino acids: CASSDSLIPYEQYF. V gene TRBV3-1 (or the pseudogene TRBV3-2) combines with J gene TRBJ2-7; D is unclear. Germline assignment: CDR1 LGHDT and CDR2 YNNKEL (reference sequence). V lost 5 bases and J 2 bases, leaving 13 bases between the germline ends. The CDR3 sequence is 14 residues long.

The chain uses TRBV4-1 and TRBJ2-1; 8 nucleotides agree with TRBD2. CDR1 and CDR2 from the germline V gene are MGHRA and YSYEKL. The CDR3 is 16 amino acids. V shed 0 bases and J 2 bases; nucleotides not matched to a gene: 3. In DNA, the CDR3 is TGCGCCAGCAGCCAAGACGAAGCGGGGGCCTACAATGAGCAGTTCTTC. It codes for CASSQDEAGAYNEQFF.

The rearrangement joins TRBV5-1 to TRBJ2-2; 14 bases map to TRBD2. After removal of 7 bases from V and 4 bases from J, the junction contained 9 bases not matched to a gene. The CDR3 is made up of 17 amino acids. Germline V lookup: CDR1 SGHRS, CDR2 YFSETQ. Written as DNA, the CDR3 is TGCGCCAGCGTCGGACTAGCGGGAGGTGGCGGCACCGGGGAGCTGTTTTTT. It is translated as CASVGLAGGGGTGELFF.

The V gene is TRBV6-1, the J gene TRBJ1-2; no definite D call. Germline assignment: CDR1 MNHNS and CDR2 SASEGT. The CDR3 runs to 16 residues. Trimming pared 2 bases from V and 4 bases from J, leaving 17 bases between. The CDR3 spells CASSESFGSSFYGYTF. The CDR3 DNA is TGTGCCAGCAGTGAATCGTTTGGCAGCTCATTCTATGGCTACACCTTC.

The chain employs TRBV11-2 and TRBJ1-1, with D possibly TRBD1 on 6 matching bases. With 5 bases removed from V and 2 bases from J, the gap between germline ends came to 21 bases. The CDR3 loop spans 17 amino acids. Germline CDR1 and CDR2: SGHAT and FQNNGV. The DNA for the CDR3 is TGTGCCAGCAGCCACAGATGGGCGTCGGGGGCTAACACTGAAGCTTTCTTT. This codes for CASSHRWASGANTEAFF.

The rearrangement uses TRBV25-1 and TRBJ1-6, with no clear D. Per germline, CDR1 MGHDK and CDR2 SYGVNS. V was shortened by 10 bases and J by 14 bases, with 15 bases between the two germline ends. This CDR3 is built from 11 residues. This CDR3 reads CATEGVFTLHF. Written as DNA, the CDR3 is TGTGCCACCGAAGGAGTTTTCACCCTCCACTTT.

The J gene is TRBJ1-2, the V gene TRBV18; D might be TRBD1 (6 bases). Germline lookup yields CDR1 KGHSH and CDR2 LQKENI. This CDR3 contains 14 residues. Trimming removed 5 bases at V and 5 bases at J, with 15 bases between. CDR3 bases: TGTGCCAGCTCAGGGTCCCGGGACATTTATGGCTACACCTTC. Its translation is CASSGSRDIYGYTF.

This clone has only a few counts. The chain employs TRBV5-4 and TRBJ1-2, with D possibly being TRBD1 (5 bases). V lost 0 bases and J lost 13, with 13 bases in between. Germline CDR1 is SGHNT and CDR2 is YYREEE (reference sequence). CDR3 size: 12 residues. DNA for the CDR3: TGTGCCAGCAGCTTGGGTCAGGGAAAAGGCACCTTC. Its protein product is CASSLGQGKGTF.

This chain uses TRBV19 with TRBJ1-5; D is possibly TRBD1 (5 bases). V lost 11 bases and J 2 bases, leaving 13 bases between the germline ends. Looked up from germline, CDR1 is LNHDA and CDR2 is SQIVND (reference sequence). This CDR3 is 13 amino acids long. The CDR3 region has the DNA TGTGCCTCTAGAGGGGAGGGCAATCAGCCCCAGCATTTT. It specifies CASRGEGNQPQHF.

V and J are TRBV19 and TRBJ2-5; 7 bases line up with TRBD1. The V gene end was trimmed by 7 bases and the J gene end by 3 bases; junction bases not matched to a gene: 11. The CDR3 loop spans 15 amino acids. Germline values: CDR1 LNHDA, CDR2 SQIVND (reference sequence). DNA for the CDR3: TGTGCCAGTACATACTGGACAGGTGAGAAAGAGACCCAGTACTTC. Encoded protein: CASTYWTGEKETQYF.

This chain joins TRBV7-6 and TRBJ1-3; 8 bases agree with TRBD1. Per germline, CDR1 SGHVS and CDR2 FNYEAQ. This CDR3 has 16 amino acids. J lost 1 base, V lost 5 bases, and 7 bases had no gene match. CDR3 nucleotide sequence: TGTGCCAGCAGCACCCGGACAGGGCCTTCTGGAAACACCATATATTTT. It translates to CASSTRTGPSGNTIYF.

V and J are TRBV6-4 and TRBJ1-2; TRBD1 is a possible D gene (6 bases). CDR1 and CDR2 from the germline V gene are MRHNA and SNTAGT. CDR3 length: 13 amino acids. With 4 bases removed from V and 4 bases from J, the gap between germline ends came to 10 bases. The CDR3 DNA reads TGTGCCAGCAGTGCAACAGGGAGCTATGGCTACACCTTC. It specifies CASSATGSYGYTF.

The chain recombines TRBV19 with TRBJ1-5, with 8 bases matching TRBD1. CDR1 LNHDA and CDR2 SQIVND come from the germline V gene (reference sequence). This CDR3 contains 14 residues. The J segment lost 9 bases and the V segment lost 4 bases, leaving 8 bases of the junction unmatched. The CDR3 coding sequence is TGTGCCAGTAGTACAGGGACAGGCGAAGGGCCCCAGCATTTT. Protein product: CASSTGTGEGPQHF.

The chain links TRBV28 to TRBJ2-3; 11 bases align to TRBD2. This CDR3 is 17 amino acids long. V dropped 7 bases and J dropped 4; count of bases not matched to a gene: 13. The V gene's germline CDR1 is MDHEN and CDR2 SYDVKM. The CDR3 region has the DNA TGTGCCAGCATAGGACTAGCGGGCCGCGGGGGCCCAGATACGCAGTATTTT. Amino acid sequence: CASIGLAGRGGPDTQYF.

The chain uses TRBV19 and TRBJ2-3, with D perhaps matching TRBD2 (6 bases). Germline V lookup: CDR1 LNHDA, CDR2 SQIVND (reference sequence). The ends were cut back, 7 bases at V and 2 bases at J, with 16 bases in the middle. The CDR3 is 15 residues long. As DNA, the CDR3 is TGTGCCAGTACCCTCCGGGGGAAGAACACAGATACGCAGTATTTT. Translating gives CASTLRGKNTDTQYF.

This clone has a single count. The chain carries TRBV11-2 and TRBJ2-1; no clear D. The ends were cut back, 7 bases at V and 0 bases at J, with 10 bases in the middle. The CDR3 consists of 14 residues. From germline, CDR1 is SGHAT and CDR2 FQNNGV. CDR3 loop: CASTPRVSYNEQFF. The CDR3 bases are TGTGCCAGCACCCCTCGGGTCTCCTACAATGAGCAGTTCTTC.

J is TRBJ1-2 and V is TRBV28, with D possibly TRBD1 on 6 matching bases. The V end was cut by 2 bases, the J end by 7 bases, with 17 bases between. From germline, CDR1 is MDHEN and CDR2 SYDVKM. This CDR3 has 15 amino acids. DNA for the CDR3: TGTGCCAGCAGTTTAAAATGGGGGGGCGAGGGTGGCTACACCTTC. This codes for CASSLKWGGEGGYTF.

In its sample, this clone was seen once. The chain carries TRBV2 and TRBJ1-1; no definite D call. This CDR3 has 13 residues. V dropped 2 bases and J dropped 0 bases, with 4 bases sitting between them. CDR1 SNHLY and CDR2 FYNNEI come from the germline V gene. The CDR3 spells CASSESVNTEAFF. CDR3 bases: TGTGCCAGCAGTGAATCGGTGAACACTGAAGCTTTCTTT.

This clone was detected only a few times. The CDR3 reads CASSPTGTVSYEQYF. The DNA of the CDR3 is TGTGCCAGCAGCCCGACCGGGACAGTCTCCTACGAGCAGTACTTC. The chain employs TRBV2 and TRBJ2-7; the match to TRBD1 covers 7 bases. This CDR3 has 15 residues. Germline V gene data show CDR1 as SNHLY and CDR2 as FYNNEI. Germline trimming cut 6 bases from V and 0 bases from J; bases unmatched to any gene: 8.

The chain joins TRBV28 to TRBJ1-4; D might be TRBD1 (5 bases). From germline, CDR1 is MDHEN and CDR2 SYDVKM. The CDR3 is made up of 14 amino acids. Between the trimmed V and J ends, which lost 5 bases and 8 bases, there was a span of 15 bases. CDR3 DNA: TGTGCCAGCAGTATCAGGGTAGGGGTAGAAAAACTGTTTTTT. Translation gives CASSIRVGVEKLFF.

This chain joins TRBV5-5 and TRBJ1-5; D may be TRBD1 (5 bases). Trimming left V 4 bases short and J 5 bases short, with 16 bases between. Germline V lookup: CDR1 SGHKS, CDR2 YYEKEE (reference sequence). The CDR3 spans 15 residues. This CDR3 is CASSAPGGADQPQHF. DNA for the CDR3: TGTGCCAGCAGCGCGCCCGGGGGAGCCGATCAGCCCCAGCATTTT.

Concerning this clone: The sample holds other DNA sequences that translate to the same CDR3. V usage is TRBV7-7 and J usage is TRBJ2-5, with D tentatively TRBD2 (6 bases). CDR1 SSHAT and CDR2 FNYEAQ come from the germline V gene (reference sequence). The CDR3 extends over 15 amino acids. Between the trimmed V and J ends, which lost 1 base and 3 bases, there was a span of 12 bases. The CDR3 region is CASSLGGTEEETQYF. Here the CDR3 DNA reads TGTGCCAGCAGCTTAGGCGGGACTGAGGAAGAGACCCAGTACTTC.

This rearrangement joins TRBV5-1 to TRBJ1-1; 7 bases map to TRBD1. The CDR3 length is 15 residues. V gave up 4 bases and J gave up 3 bases; unmatched junction bases: 9. Germline CDR1 reads SGHRS; CDR2 reads YFSETQ. The CDR3 region has the DNA TGCGCCAGCAGCCCCGAGGGGGCACGGTACACTGAAGCTTTCTTT. This gives the protein CASSPEGARYTEAFF. The variable domain in full, completed from reference TRBV5-1 and TRBJ1-1, reads KAGVTQTPRYLIKTRGQQVTLSCSPISGHRSVSWYQQTPGQGLQFLFEYFSETQRNKGNFPGRFSGRQFSNSRSEMNVSTLELGDSALYLCASSPEGARYTEAFFGQGTRLTVV.

The J gene is TRBJ2-6, the V gene TRBV5-1; D unclear. This CDR3 is 15 amino acids long. Germline-derived CDR1 and CDR2 are SGHRS and YFSETQ. V lost 1 base to trimming and J lost 0 bases, with 5 bases between them. The CDR3 sequence is CASSLTHSGANVLTF. The CDR3 bases are TGCGCCAGCAGCTTGACTCACTCTGGGGCCAACGTCCTGACTTTC.

V usage is TRBV11-3 and J usage is TRBJ2-7, with 10 bases matching TRBD2. J lost 5 bases, V lost 2 bases, and 18 bases had no gene match. CDR1 SGHNT and CDR2 YENEEA come from the germline V gene. The CDR3 is 19 residues long. CDR3 amino acids: CASSLTGPRASGSYNEQYF. CDR3 DNA sequence: TGTGCCAGCAGCTTAACGGGGCCGAGAGCTAGCGGGAGTTACAACGAGCAGTACTTC.